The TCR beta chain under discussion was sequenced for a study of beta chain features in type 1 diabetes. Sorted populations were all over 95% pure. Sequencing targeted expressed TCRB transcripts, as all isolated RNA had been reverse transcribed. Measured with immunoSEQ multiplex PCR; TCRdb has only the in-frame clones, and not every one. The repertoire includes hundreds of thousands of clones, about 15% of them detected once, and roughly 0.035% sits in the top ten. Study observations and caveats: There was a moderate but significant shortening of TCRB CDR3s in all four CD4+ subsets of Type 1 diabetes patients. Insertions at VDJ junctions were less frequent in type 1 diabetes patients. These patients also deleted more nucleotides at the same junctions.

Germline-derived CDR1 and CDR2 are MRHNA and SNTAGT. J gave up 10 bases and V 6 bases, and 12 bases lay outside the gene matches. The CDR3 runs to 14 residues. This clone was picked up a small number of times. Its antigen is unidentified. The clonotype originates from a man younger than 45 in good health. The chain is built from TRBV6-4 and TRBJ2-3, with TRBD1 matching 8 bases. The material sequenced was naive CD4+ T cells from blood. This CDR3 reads CASRGQESFQAQYF. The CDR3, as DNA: TGTGCCAGCAGGGGACAGGAAAGCTTTCAAGCGCAGTATTTT.